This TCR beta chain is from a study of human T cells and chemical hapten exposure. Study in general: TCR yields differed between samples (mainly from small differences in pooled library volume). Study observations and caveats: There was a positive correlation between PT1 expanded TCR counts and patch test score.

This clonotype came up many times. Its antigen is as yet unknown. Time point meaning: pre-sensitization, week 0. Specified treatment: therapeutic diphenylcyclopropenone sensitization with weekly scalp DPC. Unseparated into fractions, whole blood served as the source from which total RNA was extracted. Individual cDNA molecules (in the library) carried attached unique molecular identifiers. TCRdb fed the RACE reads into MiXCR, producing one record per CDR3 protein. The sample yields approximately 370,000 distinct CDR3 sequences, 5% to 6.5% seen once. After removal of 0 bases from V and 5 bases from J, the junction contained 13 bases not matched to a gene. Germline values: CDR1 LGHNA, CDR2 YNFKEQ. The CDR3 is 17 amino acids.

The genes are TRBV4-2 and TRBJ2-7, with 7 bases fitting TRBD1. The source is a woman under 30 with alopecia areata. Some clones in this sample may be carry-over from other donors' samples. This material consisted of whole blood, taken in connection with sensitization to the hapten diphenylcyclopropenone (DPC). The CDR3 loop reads CASSQEAGQALPHEQYF. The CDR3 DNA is TGTGCCAGCAGCCAAGAAGCAGGACAGGCTTTACCCCACGAGCAGTACTTC.